This entry describes one T cell receptor (beta chain). Some clones are missing from TCRdb's copy, which holds only in-frame ones; the method was immunoSEQ multiplex PCR. Of approximately 220,000 clones in the sample, approximately 84% are singletons; the top ten hold nearly 4.5%. The entry originates in a study of blood T cell repertoires in COVID-19. Study background: Acute and convalescent COVID-19 samples came from the United States, Italy and Spain. Sample material is recorded as cDNA or gDNA derived from T cells, B-cell-depleted T cells, or PBMCs.

V shed 1 base and J shed 1 base, with 4 bases lying between them. Germline values: CDR1 SGHDN, CDR2 FVKESK. CDR3 size: 13 residues. The genes are TRBV14 and TRBJ2-5; D unclear. The sequence was obtained from a man aged 50-59 years with acute or convalescent COVID-19. The sequencing input was peripheral blood. The CDR3 protein is CASSQGLQETQYF. In DNA form, the CDR3 reads TGTGCCAGCAGCCAAGGGCTCCAAGAGACCCAGTACTTC.